This T cell receptor (beta chain) was sequenced in a study of CD8+CD57+ T cells in acquired aplastic anemia. The CDR3 is 15 residues long. The J segment lost 4 bases and the V segment lost 1 base, leaving 6 bases of the junction unmatched. Germline values: CDR1 SGHVT, CDR2 SQSDAQ. This clonotype was counted only a few times. Profiling of TCR beta VDJ combinations and CDR3 sequences used genomic DNA as template. TCRdb processed the reads anew with MiXCR; each CDR3 protein has one entry. Here the sample spans roughly 190,000 distinct CDR3 sequences, 40% to 50% being singletons. The sequenced patients had an expansion of CD8+CD57+ cells seen by flow cytometry. Patients had undergone no therapy by the time their blood was sampled.

This chain joins TRBV7-4 and TRBJ1-2; 7 bases line up with TRBD1. The clonotype was recovered from a human donor with aplastic anemia. Material for sequencing was sorted CD4+, CD8+, or CD8+CD57+ T cells (not recorded which) from PBMCs. The CDR3, as DNA: TGTGCCAGCAGCTTAGGGGCGGGACAGAGCTATGGCTACACCTTC. Amino acids: CASSLGAGQSYGYTF.